A single sample gave rise to the 8 T cell receptor beta chains below, sequenced in a study of blood T cell repertoires in COVID-19. Here immunoSEQ multiplex PCR was the method, and the copy in TCRdb shows in-frame clones only, minus some. The repertoire has some 200,000 clones, about 83% of them found once; the top ten carry over 1%. Sequenced sample: peripheral blood. The receptors originated from a woman between 25 and 40 years old with COVID-19, enrolled during active disease.

The chain combines TRBV3-1 (or the pseudogene TRBV3-2) with TRBJ2-5; no clear D gene. Germline assignment: CDR1 LGHDT and CDR2 YNNKEL (reference sequence). The CDR3 consists of 13 residues. V gave up 1 base and J gave up 1 base, with 4 bases separating them. CDR3 protein: CASSQAVQETQYF. CDR3 bases: TGTGCCAGCAGCCAAGCGGTCCAAGAGACCCAGTACTTC.

The V call is TRBV5-1, the J call TRBJ2-3; 11 bases fit TRBD2. V lost 7 bases and J lost 2; bases outside the gene matches: 15. Germline lookup yields CDR1 SGHRS and CDR2 YFSETQ. This CDR3 has 18 residues. The CDR3 DNA sequence: TGCGCCAGCGCACGCCAGGGGACTAGCGGCCCCCACACAGATACGCAGTATTTT. This translates into CASARQGTSGPHTDTQYF.

J is TRBJ1-4 and V is TRBV19; 7 positions agree with TRBD1. The CDR3 runs to 15 residues. V shed 4 bases and J 4 bases; nucleotides not matched to a gene: 6. The germline V gene has CDR1 LNHDA and CDR2 SQIVND (reference sequence). The CDR3 DNA reads as TGTGCCAGTAGTAGACAGGGATTCCTTAATGAAAAACTGTTTTTT. Encoded protein: CASSRQGFLNEKLFF.

J is TRBJ2-2 and V is TRBV7-9, with TRBD1 matching 7 bases. Germline-derived CDR1 and CDR2 are SEHNR and FQNEAQ (reference sequence). V lost 5 bases to trimming and J lost 8 bases; unmatched junction nucleotides: 8. The CDR3 has 14 residues. The chain's CDR3 is CASSRTGNPGELFF. In DNA form, the CDR3 reads TGTGCCAGCAGCCGGACAGGCAACCCGGGGGAGCTGTTTTTT.

The chain uses TRBV5-1 and TRBJ2-5, with 8 positions matching TRBD1. The CDR3 sequence is 15 residues long. CDR1 and CDR2 from the germline V gene are SGHRS and YFSETQ. Unmatched junction bases numbered 2, after V lost 0 bases and J lost 1 base. DNA of the CDR3: TGCGCCAGCAGCTTGGGGCAGGGGGCCCAAGAGACCCAGTACTTC. Protein product: CASSLGQGAQETQYF.

This clone was recorded only once. The rearrangement uses TRBV7-2 and TRBJ1-3; 8 bases are a match to TRBD1. Losses at the gene ends were 1 base for V and 4 bases for J; bases not matched to a gene: 6. The germline V gene has CDR1 SGHTA and CDR2 FQGNSA. The CDR3 is 16 residues long. The DNA for the CDR3 is TGTGCCAGCAGCTTAGGCGTCAGGGGGCGAGGAAACACCATATATTTT. This encodes CASSLGVRGRGNTIYF.

This clone has a handful of counts. The DNA of the CDR3 is TGTGCCTGGAGCCCCCTAGCTAGCGGGGGGGAGACCCAGTACTTC. Its translation is CAWSPLASGGETQYF. This chain joins TRBV30 and TRBJ2-5, with TRBD2 matching over 11 bases. After removal of 3 bases from V and 5 bases from J, the junction contained 8 bases not matched to a gene. The CDR3 loop spans 15 amino acids. CDR1 is GTSNPN and CDR2 is SVGIG in the germline V gene (reference sequence).

The rearrangement uses TRBV19 and TRBJ2-1, with no clear D. Germline V gene sequence: CDR1 LNHDA, CDR2 SQIVND (reference sequence). Trimming left V 3 bases short and J 5 bases short, with 14 bases between. This CDR3 has 15 residues. CDR3 region: CASSISRRTHNEQFF. Here the CDR3 DNA reads TGTGCCAGTAGTATCTCTCGGAGAACCCACAATGAGCAGTTCTTC.